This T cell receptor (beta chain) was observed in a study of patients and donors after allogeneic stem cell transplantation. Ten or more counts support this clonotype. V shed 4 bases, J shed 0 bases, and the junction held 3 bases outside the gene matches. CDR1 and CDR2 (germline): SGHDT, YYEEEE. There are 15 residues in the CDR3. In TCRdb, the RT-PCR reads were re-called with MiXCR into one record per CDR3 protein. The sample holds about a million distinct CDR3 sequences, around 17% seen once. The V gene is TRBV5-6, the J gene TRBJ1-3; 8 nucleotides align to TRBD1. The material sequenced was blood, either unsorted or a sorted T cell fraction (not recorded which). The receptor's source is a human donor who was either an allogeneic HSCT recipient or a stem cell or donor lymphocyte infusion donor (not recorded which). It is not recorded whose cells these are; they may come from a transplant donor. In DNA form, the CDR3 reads TGTGCCAGCAGCCGGACAGGGCCCTCTGGAAACACCATATATTTT. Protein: CASSRTGPSGNTIYF.